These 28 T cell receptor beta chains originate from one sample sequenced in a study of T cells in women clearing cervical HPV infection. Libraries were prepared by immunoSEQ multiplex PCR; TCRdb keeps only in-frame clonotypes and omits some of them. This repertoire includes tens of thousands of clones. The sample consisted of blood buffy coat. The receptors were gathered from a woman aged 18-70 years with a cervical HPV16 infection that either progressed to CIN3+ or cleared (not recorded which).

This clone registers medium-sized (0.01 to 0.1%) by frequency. This CDR3 is CSARRLAGAYNEQFF. CDR3 bases read: TGCAGTGCCCGCCGACTAGCGGGGGCATACAATGAG. The chain employs TRBV20-1 and TRBJ2-1; 12 nucleotides align to TRBD2. The read ends 3 residues before the CDR3 terminus; that terminus is restored from the germline J gene. CDR3 length: 15 residues. CDR1 DFQATT and CDR2 SNEGSKA come from the germline V gene (reference sequence). V dropped 6 bases and J dropped 4; count of bases not matched to a gene: 7.

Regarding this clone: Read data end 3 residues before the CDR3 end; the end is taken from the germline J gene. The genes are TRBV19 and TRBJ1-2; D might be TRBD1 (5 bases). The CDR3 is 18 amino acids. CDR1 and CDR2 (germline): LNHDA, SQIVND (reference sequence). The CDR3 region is CASIPTSGGSSVHNDYTF. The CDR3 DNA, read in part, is TGTGCCAGTATTCCCACTAGCGGGGGGAGTTCTGTCCACAATGAC.

CDR3 in amino acids: CASSQGPRLAGGETQYF. CDR3 bases read: TGTGCCAGCAGCCAGGGTCCAAGACTAGCGGGGGGAGAGACC. The J gene is TRBJ2-5, the V gene TRBV4-2, with 13 nucleotides matching TRBD2. Read coverage stops 3 residues before the CDR3 terminus; the germline J gene supplies the remainder. The V segment lost 3 bases and the J segment 4 bases; nucleotides outside the gene matches: 8. Germline V gene lookup returns CDR1 LGHNA and CDR2 YNFKEQ. The length of the CDR3 is 17 residues.

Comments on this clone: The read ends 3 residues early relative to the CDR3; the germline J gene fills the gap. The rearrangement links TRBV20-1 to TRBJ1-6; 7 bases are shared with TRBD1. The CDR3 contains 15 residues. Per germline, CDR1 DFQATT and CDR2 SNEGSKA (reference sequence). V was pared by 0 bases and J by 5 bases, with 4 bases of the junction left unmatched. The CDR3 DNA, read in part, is TGCAGTGCTAGAGAAGGGACAGCACATAATTCACCC. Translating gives CSAREGTAHNSP. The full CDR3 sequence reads CSAREGTAHNSPLHF.

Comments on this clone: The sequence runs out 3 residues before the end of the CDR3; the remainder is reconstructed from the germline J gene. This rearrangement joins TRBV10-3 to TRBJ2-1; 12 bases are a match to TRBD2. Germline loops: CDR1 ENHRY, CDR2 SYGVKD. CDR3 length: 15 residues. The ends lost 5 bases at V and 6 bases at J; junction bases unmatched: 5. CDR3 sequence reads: CAISSGLAGSNEQFF. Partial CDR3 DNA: TGTGCCATCAGTTCCGGACTAGCGGGATCCAATGAG.

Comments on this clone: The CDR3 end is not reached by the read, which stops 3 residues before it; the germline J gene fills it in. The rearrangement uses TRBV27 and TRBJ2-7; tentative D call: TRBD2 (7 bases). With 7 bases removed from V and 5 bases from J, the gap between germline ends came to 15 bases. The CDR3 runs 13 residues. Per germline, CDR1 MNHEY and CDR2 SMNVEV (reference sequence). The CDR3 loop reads CASMPGGANEQYF. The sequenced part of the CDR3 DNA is TGTGCCAGCATGCCTGGGGGGGCGAACGAG.

The CDR3 protein is CASSPLAGGPTDTYTF. CDR3 DNA, as far as it was read: TGTGCCAGCTCACCTCTAGCGGGGGGGCCGACAGATACC. The rearrangement joins TRBV18 to TRBJ1-2; tentatively, D is TRBD1 (6 bases). The read finishes 3 residues shy of the CDR3 end, and the germline J gene is used to complete it. The CDR3 runs 16 residues. Germline lookup yields CDR1 KGHSH and CDR2 LQKENI.

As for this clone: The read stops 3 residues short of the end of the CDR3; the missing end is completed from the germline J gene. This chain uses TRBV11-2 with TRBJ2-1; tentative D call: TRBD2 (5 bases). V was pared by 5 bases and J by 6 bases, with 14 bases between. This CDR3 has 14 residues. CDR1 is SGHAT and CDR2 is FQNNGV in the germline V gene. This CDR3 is CASSVDLAGNEQFF. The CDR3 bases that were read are TGTGCCAGCAGCGTTGATCTAGCTGGCAATGAG.

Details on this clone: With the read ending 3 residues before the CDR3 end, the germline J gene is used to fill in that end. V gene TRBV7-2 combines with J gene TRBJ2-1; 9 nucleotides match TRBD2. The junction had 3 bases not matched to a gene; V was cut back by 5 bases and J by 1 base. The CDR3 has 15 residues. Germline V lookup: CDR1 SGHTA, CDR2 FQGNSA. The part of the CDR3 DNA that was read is TGTGCCAGCAGCCCGGGACTAGCATCCTACAATGAG. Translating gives CASSPGLASYNE. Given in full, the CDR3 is CASSPGLASYNEQFF.

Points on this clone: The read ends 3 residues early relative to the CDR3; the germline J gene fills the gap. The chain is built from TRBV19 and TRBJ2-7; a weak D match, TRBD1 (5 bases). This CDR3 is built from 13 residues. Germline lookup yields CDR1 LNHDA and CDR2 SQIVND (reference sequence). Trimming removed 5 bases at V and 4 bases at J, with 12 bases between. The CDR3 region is CASSRQGGYEQYF. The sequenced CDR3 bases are TGTGCCAGTAGTCGGCAGGGTGGGTACGAG. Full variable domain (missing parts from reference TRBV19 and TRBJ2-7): DGGITQSPKYLFRKEGQNVTLSCEQNLNHDAMYWYRQDPGQGLRLIYYSQIVNDFQKGDIAEGYSVSREKKESFPLTVTSAQKNPTAFYLCASSRQGGYEQYFGPGTRLTVT.

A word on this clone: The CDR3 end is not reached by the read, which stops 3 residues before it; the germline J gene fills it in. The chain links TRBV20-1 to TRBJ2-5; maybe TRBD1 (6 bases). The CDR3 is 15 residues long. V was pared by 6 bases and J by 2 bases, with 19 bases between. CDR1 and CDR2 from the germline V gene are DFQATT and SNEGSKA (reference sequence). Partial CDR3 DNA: TGCAGTGCAACCCTGGCGGGCAGGGGTCAAGAGACC. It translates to CSATLAGRGQET. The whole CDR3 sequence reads CSATLAGRGQETQYF.

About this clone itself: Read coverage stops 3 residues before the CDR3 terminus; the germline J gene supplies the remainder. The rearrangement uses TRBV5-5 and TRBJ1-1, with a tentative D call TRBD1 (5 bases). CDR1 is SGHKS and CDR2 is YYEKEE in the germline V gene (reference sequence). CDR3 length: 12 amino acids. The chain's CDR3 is CASSFWGVEAFF. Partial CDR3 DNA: TGTGCCAGCAGCTTTTGGGGGGTGGAA.

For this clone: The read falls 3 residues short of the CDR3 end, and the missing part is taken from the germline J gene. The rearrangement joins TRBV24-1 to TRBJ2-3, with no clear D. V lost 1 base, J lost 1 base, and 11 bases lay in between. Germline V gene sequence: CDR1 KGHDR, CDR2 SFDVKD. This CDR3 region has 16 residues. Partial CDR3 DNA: TGTGCCACCAGTGATTTCGACTCGGGTGGCACAGATACG. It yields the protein CATSDFDSGGTDT. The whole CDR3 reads CATSDFDSGGTDTQYF.

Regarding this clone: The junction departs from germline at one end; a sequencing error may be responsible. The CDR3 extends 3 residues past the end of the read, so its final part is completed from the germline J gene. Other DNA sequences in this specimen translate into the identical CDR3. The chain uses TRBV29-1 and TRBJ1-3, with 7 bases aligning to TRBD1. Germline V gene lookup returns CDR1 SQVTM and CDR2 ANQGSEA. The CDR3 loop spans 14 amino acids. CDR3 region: CSVEGPQGGNTIYF. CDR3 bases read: TGCAGCGTTGAAGGTCCGCAGGGGGGAAACACG.

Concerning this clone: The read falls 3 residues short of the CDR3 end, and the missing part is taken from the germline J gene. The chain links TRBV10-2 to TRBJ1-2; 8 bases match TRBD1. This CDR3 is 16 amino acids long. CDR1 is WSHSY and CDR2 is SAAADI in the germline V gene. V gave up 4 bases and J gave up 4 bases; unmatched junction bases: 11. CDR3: CASSGQGRSLGYGYTF. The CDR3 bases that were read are TGCGCCAGCAGTGGACAGGGGCGATCTCTTGGCTATGGC.

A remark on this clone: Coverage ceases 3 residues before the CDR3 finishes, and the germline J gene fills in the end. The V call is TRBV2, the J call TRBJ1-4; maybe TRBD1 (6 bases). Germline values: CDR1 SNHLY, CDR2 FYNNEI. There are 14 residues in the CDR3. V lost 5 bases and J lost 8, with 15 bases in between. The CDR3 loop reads CASSLLGRGEKLFF. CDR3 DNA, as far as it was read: TGTGCCAGCAGTCTCCTCGGGAGGGGGGAAAAA.

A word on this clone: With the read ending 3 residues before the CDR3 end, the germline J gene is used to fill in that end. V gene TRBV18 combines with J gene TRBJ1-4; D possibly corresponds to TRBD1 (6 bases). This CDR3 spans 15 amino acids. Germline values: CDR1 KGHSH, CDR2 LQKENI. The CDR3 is CASSHEGGGNSPLFF. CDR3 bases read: TGTGCCAGCTCACACGAAGGGGGTGGTAATTCACCA.

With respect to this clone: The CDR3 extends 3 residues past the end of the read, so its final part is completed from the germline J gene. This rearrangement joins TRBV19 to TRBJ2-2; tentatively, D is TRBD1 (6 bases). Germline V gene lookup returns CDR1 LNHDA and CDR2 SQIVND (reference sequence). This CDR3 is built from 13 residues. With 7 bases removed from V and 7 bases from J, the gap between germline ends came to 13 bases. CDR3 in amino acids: CASKGTMSGELFF. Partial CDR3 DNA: TGTGCCAGTAAAGGGACAATGAGCGGGGAG.

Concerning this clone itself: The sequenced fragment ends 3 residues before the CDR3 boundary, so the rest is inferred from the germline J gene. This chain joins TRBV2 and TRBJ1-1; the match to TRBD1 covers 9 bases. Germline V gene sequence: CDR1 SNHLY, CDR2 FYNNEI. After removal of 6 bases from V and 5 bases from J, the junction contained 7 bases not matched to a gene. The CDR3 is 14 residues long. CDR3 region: CASREQGAATEAFF. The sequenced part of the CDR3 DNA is TGTGCCAGCAGAGAACAGGGGGCTGCTACTGAA.

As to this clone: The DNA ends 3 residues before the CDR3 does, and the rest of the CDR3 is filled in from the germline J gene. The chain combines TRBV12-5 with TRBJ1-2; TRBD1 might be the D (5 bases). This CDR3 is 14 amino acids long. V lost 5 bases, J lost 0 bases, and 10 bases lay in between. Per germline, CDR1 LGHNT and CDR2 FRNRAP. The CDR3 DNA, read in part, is TGTGCTAGTGGTCCTGACAGCCCTAACTATGGC. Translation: CASGPDSPNYG. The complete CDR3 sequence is CASGPDSPNYGYTF.

The CDR3 here is CASSGRGRRIKLFF. CDR3 DNA (partial): TGTGCCAGCAGTGGACGGGGTAGGCGGATCAAA. The chain couples TRBV2 to TRBJ1-4; D not resolved. The CDR3 end is not reached by the read, which stops 3 residues before it; the germline J gene fills it in. The CDR3 is 14 amino acids. Germline CDR1 SNHLY, CDR2 FYNNEI.

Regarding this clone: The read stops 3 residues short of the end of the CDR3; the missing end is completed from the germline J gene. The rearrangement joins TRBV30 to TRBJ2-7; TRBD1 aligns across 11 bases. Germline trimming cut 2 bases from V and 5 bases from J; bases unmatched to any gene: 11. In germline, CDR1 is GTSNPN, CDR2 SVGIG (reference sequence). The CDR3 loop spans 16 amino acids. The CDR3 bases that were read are TGTGCCTGGAGTACGGCAGGGACAGGGGGGAGGAACGAG. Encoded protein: CAWSTAGTGGRNE. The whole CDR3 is CAWSTAGTGGRNEQYF.

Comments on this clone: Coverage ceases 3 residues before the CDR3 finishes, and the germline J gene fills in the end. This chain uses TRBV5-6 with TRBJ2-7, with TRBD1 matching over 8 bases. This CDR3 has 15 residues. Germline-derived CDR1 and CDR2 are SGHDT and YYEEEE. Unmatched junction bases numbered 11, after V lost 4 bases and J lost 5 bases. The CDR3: CASSVTGTGYHEQYF. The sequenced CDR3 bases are TGTGCCAGCAGCGTAACCGGGACAGGCTACCACGAG.

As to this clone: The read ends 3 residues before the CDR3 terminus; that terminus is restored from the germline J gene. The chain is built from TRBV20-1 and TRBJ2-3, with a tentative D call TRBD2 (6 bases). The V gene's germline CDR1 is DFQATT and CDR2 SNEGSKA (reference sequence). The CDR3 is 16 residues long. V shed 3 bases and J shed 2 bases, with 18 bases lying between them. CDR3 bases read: TGCAGTGCTAGCCAACCGACTAGACCATCCACAGATACG. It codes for CSASQPTRPSTDT. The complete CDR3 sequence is CSASQPTRPSTDTQYF.

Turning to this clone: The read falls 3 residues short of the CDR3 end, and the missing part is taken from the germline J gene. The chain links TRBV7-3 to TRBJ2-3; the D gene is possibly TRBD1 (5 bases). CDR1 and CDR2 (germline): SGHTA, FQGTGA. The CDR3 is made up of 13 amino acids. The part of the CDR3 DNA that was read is TGTGCCAGCAGCCTGACAGCCCAAGAGACG. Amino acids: CASSLTAQET. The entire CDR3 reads CASSLTAQETQYF.

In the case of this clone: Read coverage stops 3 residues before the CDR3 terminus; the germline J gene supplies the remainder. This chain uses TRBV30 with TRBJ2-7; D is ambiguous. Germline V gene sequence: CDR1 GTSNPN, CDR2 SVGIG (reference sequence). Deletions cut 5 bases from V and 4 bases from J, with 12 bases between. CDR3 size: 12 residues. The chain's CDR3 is CAWSPTSYEQYF. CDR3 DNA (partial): TGTGCCTGGTCTCCGACATCTTACGAG.

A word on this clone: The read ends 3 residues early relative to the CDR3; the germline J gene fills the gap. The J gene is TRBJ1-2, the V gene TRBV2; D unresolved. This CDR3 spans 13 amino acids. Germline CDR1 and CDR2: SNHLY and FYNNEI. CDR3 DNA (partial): TGTGCCAGCAGTGAAGCCTGGCAGACTGAC. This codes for CASSEAWQTD. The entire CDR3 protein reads CASSEAWQTDYTF. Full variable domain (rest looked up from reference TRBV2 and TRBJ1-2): EPEVTQTPSHQVTQMGQEVILRCVPISNHLYFYWYRQILGQKVEFLVSFYNNEISEKSEIFDDQFSVERPDGSNFTLKIRSTKLEDSAMYFCASSEAWQTDYTFGSGTRLTVV.

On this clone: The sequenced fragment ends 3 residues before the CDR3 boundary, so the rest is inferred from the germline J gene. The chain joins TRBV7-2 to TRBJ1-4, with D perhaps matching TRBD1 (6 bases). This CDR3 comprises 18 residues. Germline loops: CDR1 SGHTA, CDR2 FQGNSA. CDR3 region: CASSLAGLAGAGANVLFF. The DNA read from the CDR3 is TGTGCCAGCAGCTTAGCTGGACTAGCGGGGGCTGGGGCCAACGTA. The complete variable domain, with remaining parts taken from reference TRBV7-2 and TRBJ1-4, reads GAGVSQSPSNKVTEKGKDVELRCDPISGHTALYWYRQSLGQGLEFLIYFQGNSAPDKSGLPSDRFSAERTGGSVSTLTIQRTQQEDSAVYLCASSLAGLAGAGANVLFFGSGTQLSVL.